This T cell receptor beta chain was recorded in a study of T cells in Graves' hyperthyroidism and ophthalmopathy. Germline lookup yields CDR1 SEHNR and CDR2 FQNEAQ (reference sequence). The CDR3 is made up of 15 amino acids. Trimming took 3 bases from V and 0 from J, leaving 8 bases between them. This clonotype occurred many times. TCR beta CDR3 regions were amplified from RNA. The TCR CDR3 was amplified in a first-round RT-PCR using the HTBI primer set. Each CDR3 protein gets one entry after TCRdb re-called the multiplex PCR reads with MiXCR. The sample carries roughly 580,000 distinct CDR3 sequences, about 45% recorded once.

This sequence was found in a woman aged 18-29 years with Graves' hyperthyroidism. The rearrangement uses TRBV7-9 and TRBJ2-2; maybe TRBD2 (6 bases). Input material: peripheral blood or thyroid tissue (not recorded which). CDR3 loop: CASSLAGTNTGELFF. In DNA form, the CDR3 reads TGTGCCAGCAGCTTGGCGGGGACGAACACCGGGGAGCTGTTTTTT.